Listed here is a single T cell receptor beta chain. Antigen unknown. The sample belongs to a study of cytomegalovirus exposure and HLA in healthy donors. Study conclusions and caveats: Association with HLA alleles at 0.05 false discovery rate was found for around 17,000 TCR beta sequences in a later analysis. DRB1 showed the most TCR associations and HLA-C the fewest in a later analysis, as rates varied by HLA locus. Some highly shared sequence variants likely arose as a pipeline artifact.

It was with 60 Vbeta and 13 Jbeta primers that the PCR ran. Data came from immunoSEQ multiplex PCR; TCRdb stores just in-frame clones and leaves some out. The sample consists of about 170,000 clones, around 77% of them appearing once. The CDR3 runs to 14 residues. With V trimmed by 2 bases and J by 4 bases, 3 bases remained unmatched. Per the germline V gene, CDR1 is SGHRS and CDR2 is YFSETQ. Specimen: PBMCs. The rearrangement links TRBV5-1 to TRBJ1-2; TRBD1 agrees at 9 bases. This clonotype originated in a woman in her 30s in good health and CMV-seropositive. CDR3 bases: TGCGCCAGCAGCTTCGGGACAGGGACCTATGGCTACACCTTC. It encodes CASSFGTGTYGYTF.